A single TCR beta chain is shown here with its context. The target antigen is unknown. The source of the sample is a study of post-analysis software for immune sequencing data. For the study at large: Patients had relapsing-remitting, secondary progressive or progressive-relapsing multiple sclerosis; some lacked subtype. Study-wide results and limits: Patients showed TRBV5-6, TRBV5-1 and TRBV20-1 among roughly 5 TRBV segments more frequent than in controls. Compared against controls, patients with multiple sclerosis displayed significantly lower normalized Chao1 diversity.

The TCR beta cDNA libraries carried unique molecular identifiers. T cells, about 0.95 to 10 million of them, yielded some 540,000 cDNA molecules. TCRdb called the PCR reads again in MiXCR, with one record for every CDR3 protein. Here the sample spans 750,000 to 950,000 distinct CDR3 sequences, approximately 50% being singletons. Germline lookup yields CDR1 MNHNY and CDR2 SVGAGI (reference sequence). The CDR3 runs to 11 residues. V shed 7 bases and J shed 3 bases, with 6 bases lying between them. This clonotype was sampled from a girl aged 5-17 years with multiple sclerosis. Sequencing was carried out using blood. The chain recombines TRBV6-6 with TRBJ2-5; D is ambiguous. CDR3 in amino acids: CASTAEETQYF. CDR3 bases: TGTGCCAGCACCGCGGAAGAGACCCAGTACTTC.